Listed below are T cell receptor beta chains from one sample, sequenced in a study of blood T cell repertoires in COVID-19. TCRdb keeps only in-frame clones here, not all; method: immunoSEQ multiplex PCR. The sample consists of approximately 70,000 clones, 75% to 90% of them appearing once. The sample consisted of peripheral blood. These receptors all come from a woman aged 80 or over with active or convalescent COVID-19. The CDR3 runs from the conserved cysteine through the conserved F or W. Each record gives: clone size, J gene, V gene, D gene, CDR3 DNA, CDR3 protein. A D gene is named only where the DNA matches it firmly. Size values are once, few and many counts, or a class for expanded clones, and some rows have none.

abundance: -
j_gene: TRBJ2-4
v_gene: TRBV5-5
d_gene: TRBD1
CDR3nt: TGTGCCAGCAGCTGGACAGGGAAAAACATTCAGTACTTC
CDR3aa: CASSWTGKNIQYF

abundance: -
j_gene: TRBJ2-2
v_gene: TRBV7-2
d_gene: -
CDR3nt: TGTGCCAGCAGCTTAGCATACAGGGCGCCTGCTTTT
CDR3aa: CASSLAYRAPAF

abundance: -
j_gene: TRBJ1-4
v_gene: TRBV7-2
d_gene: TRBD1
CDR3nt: TGTGCCAGCAGCACCGGGACAGGGGTTGAAAAACTGTTTTTT
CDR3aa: CASSTGTGVEKLFF

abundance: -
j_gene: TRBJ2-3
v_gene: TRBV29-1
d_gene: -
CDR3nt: TGCAGCGTTGGTGGCGGGGCGAGCACAGATACGCAGTATTTT
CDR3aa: CSVGGGASTDTQYF

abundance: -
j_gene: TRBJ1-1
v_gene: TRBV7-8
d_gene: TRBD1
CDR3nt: TGTGCCAGCAGTTTCCCGGGACAGCGGAAGGGGACTGAAGCTTTCTTT
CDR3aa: CASSFPGQRKGTEAFF

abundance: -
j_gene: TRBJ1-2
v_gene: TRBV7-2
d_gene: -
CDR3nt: TGTGCCAGCAGCTTAGTGGAGGGAGGGCAGGGCGGCTATGGCTACACCTTC
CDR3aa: CASSLVEGGQGGYGYTF

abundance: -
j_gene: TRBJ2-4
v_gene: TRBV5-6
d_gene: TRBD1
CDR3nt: TGTGCCAGCAGCAGGGGGACAGTAGAAATACTAGCCAAAAACATTCAGTACTTC
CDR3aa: CASSRGTVEILAKNIQYF

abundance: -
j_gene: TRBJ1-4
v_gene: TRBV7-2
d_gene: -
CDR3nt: TGTGCCAGCAGCTCATTTGGACTCCCAACGGAAACTAATGAAAAACTGTTTTTT
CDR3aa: CASSSFGLPTETNEKLFF

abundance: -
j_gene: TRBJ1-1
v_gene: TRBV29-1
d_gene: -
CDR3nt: TGCAGCGTTGATTCCGGGTTCACTGAAGCTTTCTTT
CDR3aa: CSVDSGFTEAFF

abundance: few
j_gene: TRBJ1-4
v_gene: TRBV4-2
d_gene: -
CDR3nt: TGTGCCAGCAGCCAAGAAAGTGGCACCCGACTTAATGAAAAACTGTTTTTT
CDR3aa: CASSQESGTRLNEKLFF

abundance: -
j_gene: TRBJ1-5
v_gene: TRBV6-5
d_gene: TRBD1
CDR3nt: TGTGCCAGCAGGAAAGACAGGGACAATCAGCCCCAGCATTTT
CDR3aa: CASRKDRDNQPQHF

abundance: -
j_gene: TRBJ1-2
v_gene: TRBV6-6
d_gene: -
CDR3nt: TGTGCCAGCTTCTACGATCAACCATACTATGGCTACACCTTC
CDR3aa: CASFYDQPYYGYTF

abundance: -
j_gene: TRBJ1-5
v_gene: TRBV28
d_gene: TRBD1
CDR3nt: TGTGCCAGCAGTCAACCCGGACAGGGGGACCAGCCCCAGCATTTT
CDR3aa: CASSQPGQGDQPQHF

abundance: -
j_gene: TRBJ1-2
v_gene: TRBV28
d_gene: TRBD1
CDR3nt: TGTGCCAGCAGTAACCCGGGACAGGGGTATGGCTACACCTTC
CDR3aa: CASSNPGQGYGYTF

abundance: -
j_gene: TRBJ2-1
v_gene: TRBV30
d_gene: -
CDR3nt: TGTGCCTGGAGTGTACGAGGGGGGGCTTTTGAGCAGTTCTTC
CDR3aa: CAWSVRGGAFEQFF

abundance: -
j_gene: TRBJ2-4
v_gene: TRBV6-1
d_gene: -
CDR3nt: TGTGCCAGCAGTGATACCCCAAGAGCGAACATTCAGTACTTC
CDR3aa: CASSDTPRANIQYF

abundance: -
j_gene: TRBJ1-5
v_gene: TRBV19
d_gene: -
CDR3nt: TGTGCCAGTAGTATCTCTTGGGCAGCTAATCAGCCCCAGCATTTT
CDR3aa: CASSISWAANQPQHF

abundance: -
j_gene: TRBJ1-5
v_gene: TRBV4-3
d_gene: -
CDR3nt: TGCGCCAGCAGCCAAGCGTGGACAGCTCTTCAGCCCCAGCATTTT
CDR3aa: CASSQAWTALQPQHF

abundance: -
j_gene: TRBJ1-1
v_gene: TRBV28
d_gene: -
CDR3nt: TGTGCCAGCAGGAAGAGCGGCACTGAAGCTTTCTTT
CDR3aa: CASRKSGTEAFF

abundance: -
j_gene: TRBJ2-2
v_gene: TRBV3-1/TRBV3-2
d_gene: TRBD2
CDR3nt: TGTCGACTAGCGGGGGCGGGCACCGGGGAGCTGTTTTTT
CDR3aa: CRLAGAGTGELFF

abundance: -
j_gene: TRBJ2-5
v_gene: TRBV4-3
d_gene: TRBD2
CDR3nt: TGCGCCAGCAGCCAAACGGGGGGTGGAGAGACCCAGTACTTC
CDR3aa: CASSQTGGGETQYF

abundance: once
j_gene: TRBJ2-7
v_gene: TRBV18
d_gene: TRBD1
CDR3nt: TGTGCCAGCTCACCTGGAACGGACAGGGGTCCCTACGAGCAGTACTTC
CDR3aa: CASSPGTDRGPYEQYF

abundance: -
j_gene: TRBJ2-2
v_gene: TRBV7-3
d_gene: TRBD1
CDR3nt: TGTGCCAGCAGCTTGGACAGGGGCCCCGGGGAGCTGTTTTTT
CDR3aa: CASSLDRGPGELFF

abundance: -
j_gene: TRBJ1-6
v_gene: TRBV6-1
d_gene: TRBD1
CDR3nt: TGTGCCAGCAGTGAAGGACAGGGGATGCGTAATTCACCCCTCCACTTT
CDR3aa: CASSEGQGMRNSPLHF

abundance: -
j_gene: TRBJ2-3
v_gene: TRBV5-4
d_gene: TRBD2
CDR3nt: TGTGCCAGCAGCTGGAAGACTAGCGGTATAGATACGCAGTATTTT
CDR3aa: CASSWKTSGIDTQYF

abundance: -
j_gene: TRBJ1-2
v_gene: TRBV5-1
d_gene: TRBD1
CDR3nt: TGCGCCAGCAGAAACGAGGGGGCGGATGGCTACACCTTC
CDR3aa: CASRNEGADGYTF

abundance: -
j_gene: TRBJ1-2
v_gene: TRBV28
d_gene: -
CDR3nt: TGTGCCAGCAGTTCAACAGGGACAAGACCCTATGGCTACACCTTC
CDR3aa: CASSSTGTRPYGYTF

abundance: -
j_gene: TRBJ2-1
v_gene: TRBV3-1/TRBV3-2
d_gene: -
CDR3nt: TGTGCCAGCACCGCGGGATACTCCTACAATGAGCAGTTCTTC
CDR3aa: CASTAGYSYNEQFF

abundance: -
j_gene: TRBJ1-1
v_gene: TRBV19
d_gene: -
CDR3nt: TGTGCCAGTAGTATCTTCCAGGGCAGTGAAGCTTTCTTT
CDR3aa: CASSIFQGSEAFF

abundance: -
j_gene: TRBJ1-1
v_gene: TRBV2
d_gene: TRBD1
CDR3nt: TGTGCCAGCACCGAGGCAGGGGGTGCTGAAGCTTTCTTT
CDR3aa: CASTEAGGAEAFF

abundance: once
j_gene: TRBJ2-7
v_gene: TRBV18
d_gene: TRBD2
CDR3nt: TGTGCCAGCTCACCATTTTTGGGGGGGGCCTACGAGCAGTACTTC
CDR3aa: CASSPFLGGAYEQYF

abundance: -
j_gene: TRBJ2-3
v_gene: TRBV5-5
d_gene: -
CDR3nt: TGTGCCAGCAGCCCAGCAGGGGATCCTAGCACAGATACGCAGTATTTT
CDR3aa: CASSPAGDPSTDTQYF

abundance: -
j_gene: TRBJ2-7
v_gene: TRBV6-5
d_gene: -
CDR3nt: TGTGCCAGCAGTCCCACGGGGGTCCCCCACGAGCAGTACTTC
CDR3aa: CASSPTGVPHEQYF

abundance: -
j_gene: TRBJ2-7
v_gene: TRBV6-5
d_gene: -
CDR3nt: TGTGCCAGCAGTCCACTCTACGAGCAGTACTTC
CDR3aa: CASSPLYEQYF